There are many counts of the clone carrying this T cell receptor (beta chain). The data were obtained in a study of T cells in Graves' hyperthyroidism and ophthalmopathy. TCR beta CDR3 sequences were amplified from RNA transcripts. During a first-round RT-PCR of the TCR CDR3, the HTBI primer set was used. MiXCR, run by TCRdb on the multiplex PCR reads, gives a single entry per CDR3 protein. The table has hundreds of thousands of distinct CDR3 sequences, over 15% seen once; the top ten hold 16%. Uncontrolled infection, other autoimmune disease, pregnancy or lactation excluded patients. Drawn at first hyperthyroidism diagnosis, the blood sample preceded any ophthalmopathy symptoms. Germline V gene lookup returns CDR1 GTSNPN and CDR2 SVGIG (reference sequence). The V end was cut by 0 bases, the J end by 5 bases, with 16 bases between. The CDR3 runs to 15 residues.

The rearrangement joins TRBV30 to TRBJ1-2; D not certain. The clonotype originates from a woman between 45 and 65 years old with Graves' hyperthyroidism that later progressed to Graves' ophthalmopathy. The specimen sequenced was blood. The CDR3 loop is CAWSVEGGVRYGYTF. In DNA form, the CDR3 reads TGTGCCTGGAGTGTAGAAGGCGGGGTACGGTATGGCTACACCTTC.